These 16 T cell receptor beta chains came from one sample sequenced in a study of technical replicates of blood from several donors. The repertoire was sequenced with immunoSEQ multiplex PCR; TCRdb's copy has only in-frame clones and lacks some. This table holds tens of thousands of clones, about 94% found once. Sequenced material: T cells isolated from PBMCs. Receptors originate from a human donor in good health.

The rearrangement uses TRBV5-6 and TRBJ2-4; D not certain. Trimming pared 0 bases from V and 0 bases from J, leaving 7 bases between. The CDR3 length is 15 residues. Germline CDR1 SGHDT, CDR2 YYEEEE. CDR3 amino acids: CASSLVSLAKNIQYF. The CDR3, as DNA: TGTGCCAGCAGCTTGGTGTCACTAGCCAAAAACATTCAGTACTTC.

About this clone itself: Mismatch with germline at one junction end may stem from a read error. The chain recombines TRBV13 with TRBJ2-7, with D perhaps TRBD2 (6 bases). This CDR3 has 15 amino acids. Germline V CDR1 and CDR2: PRHDT, FYEKMQ (reference sequence). The CDR3 DNA is TGTGCCAGCAGCCTAGGGACTTTAAGCTCCTACGAGCAGTACTTC. Translating gives CASSLGTLSSYEQYF.

This chain uses TRBV10-1 with TRBJ2-3, with D possibly TRBD2 on 5 matching bases. V was trimmed by 5 bases and J by 7 bases, leaving 10 bases between them. Germline CDR1 reads WNHNN; CDR2 reads SYGVQD (reference sequence). This CDR3 comprises 12 residues. The CDR3 DNA follows: TGCGCCAGCAGTCCGGGATCCAATACGCAGTATTTT. It yields the protein CASSPGSNTQYF.

This clone was seen only once. V and J are TRBV19 and TRBJ2-2, with a weak D call TRBD2 (6 bases). Germline CDR1 is LNHDA and CDR2 is SQIVND (reference sequence). V shed 5 bases and J shed 7 bases, with 14 bases lying between them. The CDR3 covers 14 residues. The CDR3: CASSPTTSYGELFF. The CDR3 nucleotides read TGTGCCAGTAGTCCGACGACTAGTTACGGGGAGCTGTTTTTT.

The V and J genes are TRBV5-1 and TRBJ1-1, with D possibly matching TRBD1 (5 bases). V gave up 2 bases and J gave up 4 bases, with 12 bases separating them. The V gene's germline CDR1 is SGHRS and CDR2 YFSETQ. CDR3 length: 14 residues. The CDR3 DNA reads as TGCGCCAGCAGCTTCTTCAGGGAGGCCACTGAAGCTTTCTTT. Protein sequence: CASSFFREATEAFF.

This chain joins TRBV6-1 and TRBJ2-1, with 7 bases identical to TRBD1. Trimming removed 4 bases from V and 3 bases from J; junction bases left unmatched: 9. The CDR3 is 16 amino acids. Germline CDR1 reads MNHNS; CDR2 reads SASEGT. In DNA form, the CDR3 reads TGTGCCAGCAGTGGGGCCAGGGGGTCAAACTACAATGAGCAGTTCTTC. Its protein is CASSGARGSNYNEQFF.

The V call is TRBV4-3, the J call TRBJ1-2; the D gene is possibly TRBD1 (6 bases). This CDR3 has 15 residues. Germline V CDR1 and CDR2: LGHNA, YSLEER. V was pared by 1 base and J by 4 bases, with 13 bases between. CDR3 residues: CASSQGNTGIYGYTF. In DNA form, the CDR3 reads TGCGCCAGCAGCCAAGGGAATACAGGGATCTATGGCTACACCTTC.

This chain links TRBV30 with TRBJ1-2, with 8 nucleotides matching TRBD1. Germline trimming cut 4 bases from V and 6 bases from J; bases unmatched to any gene: 7. The CDR3 runs 13 residues. CDR1 and CDR2 (germline): GTSNPN, SVGIG (reference sequence). In DNA, the CDR3 is TGTGCCTGGACGAGGGACAGGTTCAATGGCTACACCTTC. Protein product: CAWTRDRFNGYTF.

The chain joins TRBV5-6 to TRBJ2-2; 8 bases map to TRBD2. The germline CDR1 and CDR2 sequences are SGHDT and YYEEEE. V was clipped by 2 bases and J by 6 bases; unmatched bases: 6. This CDR3 has 15 residues. As DNA, the CDR3 is TGTGCCAGCAGCTTCCTAGCGGGCGGTGCCGGGGAGCTGTTTTTT. Protein sequence: CASSFLAGGAGELFF.

This clone was seen just once. The rearrangement links TRBV30 to TRBJ2-1; 14 bases are a match to TRBD2. V shed 1 base, J shed 3 bases, and the junction held 5 bases outside the gene matches. This CDR3 is 17 amino acids long. In germline, CDR1 is GTSNPN, CDR2 SVGIG (reference sequence). CDR3 sequence (DNA): TGTGCCTGGAGTGAAGGACTAGCGGGAGGAAACTACAATGAGCAGTTCTTC. It specifies CAWSEGLAGGNYNEQFF.

The chain employs TRBV29-1 and TRBJ2-1; the D is unclear. Germline CDR1 reads SQVTM; CDR2 reads ANQGSEA. The V and J ends lost 4 bases and 2 bases respectively, with 12 bases between them. This CDR3 region has 14 residues. CDR3: CSVGWRFTYNEQFF. CDR3 nucleotides: TGCAGCGTTGGTTGGCGGTTTACCTACAATGAGCAGTTCTTC.

The chain joins TRBV2 to TRBJ2-3, with D tentatively TRBD1 (5 bases). Per the germline V gene, CDR1 is SNHLY and CDR2 is FYNNEI. V dropped 7 bases and J dropped 7 bases, with 15 bases sitting between them. The CDR3 consists of 13 residues. Here the CDR3 reads CASTTAGPHTQYF. The CDR3, as DNA: TGTGCCAGCACCACGGCAGGGCCTCATACGCAGTATTTT.

The V call is TRBV5-5, the J call TRBJ2-2, with D possibly TRBD1 on 5 matching bases. V was pared by 1 base and J by 1 base, with 8 bases between. Germline assignment: CDR1 SGHKS and CDR2 YYEKEE (reference sequence). This CDR3 comprises 15 residues. The DNA for the CDR3 is TGTGCCAGCAGCTTGAGGGGCGTGAACACCGGGGAGCTGTTTTTT. Translated, it gives CASSLRGVNTGELFF.

V is TRBV9 and J is TRBJ2-7; a weak D match, TRBD2 (5 bases). CDR1 is SGDLS, CDR2 YYNGEE, per germline. Trimming cost V 0 bases and J 7 bases, with 20 bases left between them. The CDR3 contains 16 residues. The CDR3 DNA follows: TGTGCCAGCAGCGTAGCCTCACTAGGCTTGGCTGGTGAGCAGTACTTC. This gives the protein CASSVASLGLAGEQYF.

The chain is built from TRBV27 and TRBJ2-7; weak D call: TRBD2 (5 bases). Germline V gene lookup returns CDR1 MNHEY and CDR2 SMNVEV (reference sequence). The V and J ends lost 2 bases and 0 bases respectively, with 11 bases between them. The CDR3 is 15 amino acids. Here the CDR3 reads CASSLNGVSSYEQYF. CDR3 bases: TGTGCCAGCAGTTTAAACGGGGTGAGCTCCTACGAGCAGTACTTC.

The J gene is TRBJ1-2, the V gene TRBV11-2; D is perhaps TRBD1 (5 bases). The CDR3 contains 14 residues. Germline lookup yields CDR1 SGHAT and CDR2 FQNNGV. V was cut by 5 bases and J by 8 bases, with 18 bases left in between. This CDR3 is CASSEEGYGVGYTF. DNA of the CDR3: TGTGCCAGCAGCGAGGAGGGGTACGGGGTCGGCTACACCTTC.